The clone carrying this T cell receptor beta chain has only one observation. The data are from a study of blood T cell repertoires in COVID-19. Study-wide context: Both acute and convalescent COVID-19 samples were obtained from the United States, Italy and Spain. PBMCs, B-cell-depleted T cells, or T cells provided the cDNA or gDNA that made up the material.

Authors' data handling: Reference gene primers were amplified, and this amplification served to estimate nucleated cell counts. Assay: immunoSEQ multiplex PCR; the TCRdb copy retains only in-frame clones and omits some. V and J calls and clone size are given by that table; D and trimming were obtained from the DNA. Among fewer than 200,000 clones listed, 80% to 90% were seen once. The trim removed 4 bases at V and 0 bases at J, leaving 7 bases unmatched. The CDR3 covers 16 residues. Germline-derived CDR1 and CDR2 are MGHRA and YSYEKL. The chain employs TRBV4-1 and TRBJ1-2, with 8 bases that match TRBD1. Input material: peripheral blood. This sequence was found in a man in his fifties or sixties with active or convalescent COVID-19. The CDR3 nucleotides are TGCGCCAGCAGCCCCGGACAGGGTCGGGCTAACTATGGCTACACCTTC. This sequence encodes CASSPGQGRANYGYTF.